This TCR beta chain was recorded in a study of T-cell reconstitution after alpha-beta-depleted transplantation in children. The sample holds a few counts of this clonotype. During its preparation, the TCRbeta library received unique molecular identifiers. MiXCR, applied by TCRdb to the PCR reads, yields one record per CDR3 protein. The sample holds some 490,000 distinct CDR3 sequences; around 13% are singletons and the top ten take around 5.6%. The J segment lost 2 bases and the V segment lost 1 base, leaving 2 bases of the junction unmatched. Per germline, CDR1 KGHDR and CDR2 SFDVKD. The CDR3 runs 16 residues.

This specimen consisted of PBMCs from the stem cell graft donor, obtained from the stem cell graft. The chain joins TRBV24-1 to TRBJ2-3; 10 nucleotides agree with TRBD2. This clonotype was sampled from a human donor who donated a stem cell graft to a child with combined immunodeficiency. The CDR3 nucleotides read TGTGCCACCAGTGATTTTACTAGCGGGGCCACAGATACGCAGTATTTT. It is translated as CATSDFTSGATDTQYF.